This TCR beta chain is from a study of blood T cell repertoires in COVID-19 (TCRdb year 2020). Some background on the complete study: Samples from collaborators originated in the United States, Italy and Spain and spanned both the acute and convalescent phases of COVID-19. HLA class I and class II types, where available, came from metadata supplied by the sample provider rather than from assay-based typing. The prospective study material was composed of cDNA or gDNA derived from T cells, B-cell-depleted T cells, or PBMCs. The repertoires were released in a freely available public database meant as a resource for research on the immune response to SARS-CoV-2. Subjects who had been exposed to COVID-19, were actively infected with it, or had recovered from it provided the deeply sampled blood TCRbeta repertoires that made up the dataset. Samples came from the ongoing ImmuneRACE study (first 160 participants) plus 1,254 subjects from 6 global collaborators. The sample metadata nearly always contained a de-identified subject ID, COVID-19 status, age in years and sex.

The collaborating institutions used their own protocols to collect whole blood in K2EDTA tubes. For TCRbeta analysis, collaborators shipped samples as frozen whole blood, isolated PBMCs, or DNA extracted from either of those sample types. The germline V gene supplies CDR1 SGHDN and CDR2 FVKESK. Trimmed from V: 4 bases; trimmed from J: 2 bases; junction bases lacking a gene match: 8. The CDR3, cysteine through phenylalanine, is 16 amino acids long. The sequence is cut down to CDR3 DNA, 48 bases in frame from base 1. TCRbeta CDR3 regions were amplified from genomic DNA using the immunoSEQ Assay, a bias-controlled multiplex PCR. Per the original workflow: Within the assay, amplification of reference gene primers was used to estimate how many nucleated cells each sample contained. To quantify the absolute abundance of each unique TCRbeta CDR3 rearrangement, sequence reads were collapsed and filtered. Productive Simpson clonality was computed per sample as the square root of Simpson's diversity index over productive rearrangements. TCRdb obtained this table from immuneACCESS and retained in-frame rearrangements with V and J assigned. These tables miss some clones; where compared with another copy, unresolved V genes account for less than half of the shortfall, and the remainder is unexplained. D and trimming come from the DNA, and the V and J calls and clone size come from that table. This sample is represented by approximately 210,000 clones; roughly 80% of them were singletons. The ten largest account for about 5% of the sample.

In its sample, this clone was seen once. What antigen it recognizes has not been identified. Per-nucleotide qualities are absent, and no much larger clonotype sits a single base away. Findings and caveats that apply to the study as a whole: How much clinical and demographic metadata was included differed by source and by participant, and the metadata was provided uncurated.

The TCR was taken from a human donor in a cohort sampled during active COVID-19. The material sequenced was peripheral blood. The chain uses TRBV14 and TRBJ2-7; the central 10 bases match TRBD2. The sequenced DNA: TGTGCCAGCAGCCTGGGCTCTAGCGGGAGCCCCTACGAGCAGTACTTC. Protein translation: CASSLGSSGSPYEQYF.